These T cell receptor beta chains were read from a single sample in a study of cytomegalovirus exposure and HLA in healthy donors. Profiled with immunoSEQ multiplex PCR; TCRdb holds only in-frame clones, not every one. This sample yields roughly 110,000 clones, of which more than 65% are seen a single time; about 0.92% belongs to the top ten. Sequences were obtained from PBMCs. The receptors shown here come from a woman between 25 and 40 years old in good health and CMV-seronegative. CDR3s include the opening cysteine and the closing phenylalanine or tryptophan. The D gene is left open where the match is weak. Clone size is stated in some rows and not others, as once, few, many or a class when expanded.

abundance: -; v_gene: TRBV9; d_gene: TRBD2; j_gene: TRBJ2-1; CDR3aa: CASSELAGGSNEQFF; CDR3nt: TGTGCCAGCAGCGAACTAGCGGGAGGGAGCAATGAGCAGTTCTTC
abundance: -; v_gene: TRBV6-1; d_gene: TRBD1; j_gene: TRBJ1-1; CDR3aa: CASSSKQGSTEAFF; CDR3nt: TGTGCCAGCAGCTCAAAACAGGGGAGCACTGAAGCTTTCTTT
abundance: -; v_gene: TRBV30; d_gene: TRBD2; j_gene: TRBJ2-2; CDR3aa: CAWSLGLAPTGELFF; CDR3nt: TGTGCCTGGAGCTTGGGACTAGCGCCCACCGGGGAGCTGTTTTTT
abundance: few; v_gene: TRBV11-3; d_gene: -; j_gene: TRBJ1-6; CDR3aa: CASSLAQNSPLHF; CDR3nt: TGTGCCAGCAGCTTAGCCCAGAATTCACCCCTCCACTTT
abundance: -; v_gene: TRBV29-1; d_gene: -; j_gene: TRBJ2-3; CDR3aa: CSVRSVDTQYF; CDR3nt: TGCAGCGTTAGGAGCGTTGATACGCAGTATTTT
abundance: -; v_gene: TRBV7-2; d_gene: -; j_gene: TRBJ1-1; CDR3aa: CASSEQPTEAFF; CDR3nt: TGTGCCAGCAGCGAACAGCCGACTGAAGCTTTCTTT
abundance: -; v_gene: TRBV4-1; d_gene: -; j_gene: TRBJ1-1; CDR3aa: CASSSGIGTEAFF; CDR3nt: TGCGCCAGCAGTTCGGGAATTGGCACTGAAGCTTTCTTT
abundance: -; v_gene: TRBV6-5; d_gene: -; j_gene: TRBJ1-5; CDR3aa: CASSSSTGTNQPQHF; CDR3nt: TGTGCCAGCAGTTCGTCGACAGGAACTAATCAGCCCCAGCATTTT
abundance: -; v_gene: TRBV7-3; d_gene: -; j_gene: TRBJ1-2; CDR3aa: CASSLGAPGGYTF; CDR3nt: TGTGCCAGCAGCTTAGGAGCCCCCGGGGGCTACACCTTC
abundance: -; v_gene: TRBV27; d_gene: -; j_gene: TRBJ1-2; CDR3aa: CASSMGAANYGYTF; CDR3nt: TGTGCCAGCAGTATGGGGGCCGCCAACTATGGCTACACCTTC